These 21 T cell receptor beta chains were all obtained from the same sample, sequenced in a study of shared clonotypes between healthy human individuals. Assay: immunoSEQ multiplex PCR; the TCRdb copy retains only in-frame clones and omits some. The sample has some 1 million clones; about 74% are singletons. Sequencing was done on a sample of memory CD4+ T cells sorted from blood. Subset described: CD45RA-negative fraction. These receptors all stem from a young man in good health.

This sequence joins TRBV5-4 and TRBJ1-2, with D uncertain. Germline assignment: CDR1 SGHNT and CDR2 YYREEE (reference sequence). Trimming removed 5 bases from V and 2 bases from J, with 10 bases in between. CDR3 length: 13 residues. The CDR3, as DNA: TGTGCCAGCAGTCCAACCGTGAACTATGGCTACACCTTC. This translates into CASSPTVNYGYTF.

This clone is a singleton in its sample. The chain has TRBV28 and TRBJ2-3; D is uncertain. Deletions cut 3 bases from V and 4 bases from J, with 14 bases between. There are 15 residues in the CDR3. Germline V gives CDR1 MDHEN, CDR2 SYDVKM. The CDR3 spells CASSFKPPRADTQYF. For the CDR3, the DNA is TGTGCCAGCAGTTTTAAACCACCTAGGGCAGATACGCAGTATTTT.

This chain uses TRBV9 with TRBJ1-2; 7 bases agree with TRBD1. Germline CDR1 and CDR2: SGDLS and YYNGEE. This CDR3 has 15 amino acids. V gave up 0 bases and J gave up 8 bases; unmatched junction bases: 10. This CDR3 reads CASSVGSSGGGGYTF. For the CDR3, the DNA is TGTGCCAGCAGCGTAGGGAGTTCGGGAGGGGGCGGCTACACCTTC. The variable domain in full, completed from reference TRBV9 and TRBJ1-2, reads DSGVTQTPKHLITATGQRVTLRCSPRSGDLSVYWYQQSLDQGLQFLIQYYNGEERAKGNILERFSAQQFPDLHSELNLSSLELGDSALYFCASSVGSSGGGGYTFGSGTRLTVV.

J is TRBJ2-7 and V is TRBV4-3; 10 bases fit TRBD1. The CDR3 loop spans 15 amino acids. The germline CDR1 and CDR2 sequences are LGHNA and YSLEER. V lost 4 bases and J lost 3; bases outside the gene matches: 6. CDR3 nucleotide sequence: TGCGCCAGCAGCCCGGACAGGGGGAGGGTCTACGAGCAGTACTTC. This encodes CASSPDRGRVYEQYF.

V and J are TRBV18 and TRBJ1-3; 7 nucleotides agree with TRBD1. CDR1 is KGHSH and CDR2 is LQKENI in the germline V gene. Trimming cost V 2 bases and J 6 bases; bases outside gene matches: 4. The CDR3 spans 14 residues. This CDR3 is CASSPGGQINTIYF. The CDR3 coding sequence is TGTGCCAGCTCACCAGGGGGACAGATAAACACCATATATTTT.

In regard to this clone: Since a much larger clone is just one base distant, this may be a read error. The chain carries TRBV6-6 and TRBJ1-6; 9 nucleotides align to TRBD1. This CDR3 spans 14 amino acids. Germline loops: CDR1 MNHNY, CDR2 SVGAGI (reference sequence). V lost 6 bases to trimming and J lost 6 bases; unmatched junction nucleotides: 3. In nucleotides, the CDR3 is TGTGCCAGCAGCCCGGGACAGGGTAATTCACCCCTCCACTTT. Its protein product is CASSPGQGNSPLHF.

This clone was picked up a small number of times. The gene calls are TRBV6-1 and TRBJ2-7, with D perhaps matching TRBD1 (6 bases). Germline V CDR1 and CDR2: MNHNS, SASEGT. V was clipped by 10 bases and J by 2 bases, with 21 bases between them. The CDR3 contains 15 residues. The CDR3 loop is CATATGTLGAYEQYF. The CDR3, as DNA: TGTGCCACCGCTACCGGGACACTGGGGGCCTACGAGCAGTACTTC.

This clone was recorded once. The V call is TRBV6-5, the J call TRBJ2-1, with 7 bases aligning to TRBD1. The V segment lost 6 bases and the J segment 2 bases; nucleotides outside the gene matches: 7. The CDR3 consists of 15 residues. Germline V gene sequence: CDR1 MNHEY, CDR2 SVGAGI. The CDR3 nucleotides are TGTGCCAGCAGCCCTAACAGGGGAACCTACAATGAGCAGTTCTTC. Amino acid sequence: CASSPNRGTYNEQFF.

The chain couples TRBV9 to TRBJ2-2, with TRBD2 matching 10 bases. Germline CDR1 and CDR2: SGDLS and YYNGEE. The V segment lost 0 bases and the J segment 1 base; nucleotides outside the gene matches: 6. This CDR3 is 18 amino acids long. The CDR3 is CASSVATLAGKNTGELFF. Here the CDR3 DNA reads TGTGCCAGCAGCGTAGCTACACTAGCGGGGAAGAACACCGGGGAGCTGTTTTTT.

This chain connects TRBV18 to TRBJ1-2; D possibly corresponds to TRBD1 (5 bases). The V end lost 1 base, the J end lost 5 bases, and 14 bases lay between the germline ends. Germline CDR1 KGHSH, CDR2 LQKENI. The CDR3 is 15 amino acids. The CDR3 DNA is TGTGCCAGCTCACCACAAGGTCAAGGGGAGTATGGCTACACCTTC. Translated, it gives CASSPQGQGEYGYTF. Together with reference TRBV18 and TRBJ1-2, the CDR3 gives the full variable domain: NAGVMQNPRHLVRRRGQEARLRCSPMKGHSHVYWYRQLPEEGLKFMVYLQKENIIDESGMPKERFSAEFPKEGPSILRIQQVVRGDSAAYFCASSPQGQGEYGYTFGSGTRLTVV.

The chain links TRBV28 to TRBJ2-2, with D tentatively TRBD1 (6 bases). V dropped 3 bases and J dropped 1 base, with 9 bases sitting between them. The CDR3 covers 15 residues. Germline assignment: CDR1 MDHEN and CDR2 SYDVKM. This CDR3 is CASSLPGENTGELFF. The CDR3 region has the DNA TGTGCCAGCAGTTTGCCAGGGGAGAACACCGGGGAGCTGTTTTTT.

The rearrangement links TRBV20-1 to TRBJ1-1; D gene ambiguous. CDR3 length: 11 amino acids. Germline V gives CDR1 DFQATT, CDR2 SNEGSKA (reference sequence). Trimming removed 7 bases from V and 4 bases from J, with 10 bases in between. This CDR3 is CSVLLTTEAFF. The CDR3 region has the DNA TGCAGTGTTCTACTTACCACTGAAGCTTTCTTT.

The sample holds a few counts of this clone. The chain uses TRBV28 and TRBJ1-5; a possible D gene is TRBD1 (6 bases). The CDR3 loop spans 15 amino acids. Germline V gene sequence: CDR1 MDHEN, CDR2 SYDVKM. Trimming shortened V by 5 bases and J by 2 bases, and 13 bases separated the two germline ends. The CDR3 loop is CASSAHREGNQPQHF. The CDR3 DNA sequence: TGTGCCAGCAGTGCACACAGGGAGGGCAATCAGCCCCAGCATTTT.

The DNA of the CDR3 is TGTGCCAGCAGCCCATCGACAGCCTCTCGGTACGAGCAGTACTTC. Its protein is CASSPSTASRYEQYF. The rearrangement links TRBV11-2 to TRBJ2-7; tentative D call: TRBD1 (5 bases). Germline loops: CDR1 SGHAT, CDR2 FQNNGV. Trimming shortened V by 5 bases and J by 4 bases, and 18 bases separated the two germline ends. The CDR3 has 15 amino acids.

This chain joins TRBV6-6 and TRBJ1-1; 7 bases are shared with TRBD1. Per the germline V gene, CDR1 is MNHNY and CDR2 is SVGAGI (reference sequence). This CDR3 contains 16 residues. J lost 0 bases, V lost 6 bases, and 10 bases had no gene match. DNA for the CDR3: TGTGCCAGCAGCCGCGGACAGGATTGGATGAACACTGAAGCTTTCTTT. Translating it yields CASSRGQDWMNTEAFF.

The V call is TRBV5-4, the J call TRBJ2-7; D not certain. This CDR3 is 14 amino acids long. V lost 0 bases to trimming and J lost 0 bases, with 7 bases between them. Looked up from germline, CDR1 is SGHNT and CDR2 is YYREEE (reference sequence). DNA for the CDR3: TGTGCCAGCAGCTTGGTGGTGAGCTCCTACGAGCAGTACTTC. Protein product: CASSLVVSSYEQYF.

The chain links TRBV13 to TRBJ2-7; unclear D gene. This CDR3 has 13 amino acids. Germline V gene lookup returns CDR1 PRHDT and CDR2 FYEKMQ (reference sequence). The V end lost 2 bases, the J end lost 2 bases, and 7 bases lay between the germline ends. CDR3 protein: CASSLKVPYEQYF. The CDR3 DNA is TGTGCCAGCAGCTTAAAAGTACCCTACGAGCAGTACTTC.

This clone was found a few times. The gene calls are TRBV10-1 and TRBJ2-1; D gene unclear. Trimming stripped 0 bases from V and 5 bases from J, with 11 bases between. Per germline, CDR1 WNHNN and CDR2 SYGVQD (reference sequence). The CDR3 extends over 15 amino acids. The CDR3 region has the DNA TGCGCCAGCAGTGAGTCTGGGGTTAAGAACAATGAGCAGTTCTTC. Translated, it gives CASSESGVKNNEQFF.

This rearrangement joins TRBV2 to TRBJ2-1, with TRBD2 matching 8 bases. Per the germline V gene, CDR1 is SNHLY and CDR2 is FYNNEI. The CDR3 contains 13 residues. The ends lost 8 bases at V and 8 bases at J; junction bases unmatched: 8. CDR3 DNA sequence: TGTGCCAGCCTTAGCGGGGCGGGCGATGAGCAGTTCTTC. This gives the protein CASLSGAGDEQFF.

V is TRBV5-1 and J is TRBJ1-3; possible D gene TRBD1, 6 bases. Germline V gives CDR1 SGHRS, CDR2 YFSETQ. Trimming left V 6 bases short and J 0 bases short, with 16 bases between. This CDR3 region has 16 residues. The CDR3, as DNA: TGCGCCAGCACCCTTGATGGACAGAGCTCTGGAAACACCATATATTTT. This codes for CASTLDGQSSGNTIYF.

This clone was detected many times. V is TRBV15 and J is TRBJ2-7, with D possibly being TRBD1 or TRBD2 (5 bases each). V gave up 0 bases and J gave up 7 bases, with 13 bases separating them. Germline V gene sequence: CDR1 LNHNV, CDR2 YYDKDF (reference sequence). The CDR3 consists of 14 residues. CDR3 protein: CATSRDGTRTEQYF. For the CDR3, the DNA is TGTGCCACCAGCAGAGATGGGACGAGAACTGAGCAGTACTTC.